Listed below are T cell receptor beta chains from one sample, sequenced in a study of identical twins. MiXCR was run by TCRdb on the 5' RACE reads, yielding one entry per CDR3 protein. This sample has some 440,000 distinct CDR3 sequences; about 24% occur once, and the top ten carry about 2.9%. These data were likewise used in another study, on T cells expressing NK-cell markers.

The sequenced material came from CD4+ T cells sorted from blood. Every receptor here comes from a woman between 18 and 29 years old in good health. Both conserved end residues are part of each CDR3. The D gene is left open where the match is weak. Clone size is shown for a subset of rows, as once, few, many or a class of expanded clone.

>TRBJ1-2|few|TRBD1|TRBV12-3/TRBV12-4|14
TGTGCCAGCAGGAACAGGGGTGGGCACTATGGCTACACCTTC
CASRNRGGHYGYTF
>TRBJ2-1|few|-|TRBV11-2|13
TGTGCCAGCAGCTTTGAGCGGGACAATGAGCAGTTCTTC
CASSFERDNEQFF
>TRBJ1-1|few|-|TRBV14|13
TGTGCCAGCAGCCACGACCTGAACACTGAAGCTTTCTTT
CASSHDLNTEAFF
>TRBJ2-1|-|TRBD2|TRBV6-5|18
TGTGCCAGCAGTTACTCAGCCCGACTAGCGGGAGTGTACAATGAGCAGTTCTTC
CASSYSARLAGVYNEQFF
>TRBJ2-7|-|TRBD2|TRBV4-3|15
TGCGCCAGCAGCCAAGACAGCGGGAGCGGGTACGAGCAGTACTTC
CASSQDSGSGYEQYF
>TRBJ2-3|few|-|TRBV4-2|13
TGTGCCAGCAGTAGAGTGGCGAAGGATACGCAGTATTTT
CASSRVAKDTQYF
>TRBJ2-7|-|TRBD2|TRBV7-2|16
TGTGCCAGCAGCTGGGGGACTAGCGGGCCTCTCTACGAGCAGTACTTC
CASSWGTSGPLYEQYF
>TRBJ2-7|-|-|TRBV20-1|13
TGCAGTGCTAGGGGGGCTATAGGCTACGAGCAGTACTTC
CSARGAIGYEQYF
>TRBJ2-7|-|-|TRBV6-1|14
TGTGCCAGCAGCATAGGAGGGGGGACTCCCGAGCAGTACTTC
CASSIGGGTPEQYF
>TRBJ2-3|many|TRBD2|TRBV7-3|17
TGTGCCAGCAGCTTAAGGGTTGAGCGGGGGGCCACAGATACGCAGTATTTT
CASSLRVERGATDTQYF
>TRBJ2-7|-|-|TRBV5-1|14
TGCGCCAGCAGCCGGGAAGGGGCGACGTACGAGCAGTACTTC
CASSREGATYEQYF
>TRBJ2-2|few|TRBD2|TRBV6-2/TRBV6-3|15
TGTGCCAGCACCCAAGCGGGAGGGCCGACCGGGGAGCTGTTTTTT
CASTQAGGPTGELFF
>TRBJ2-3|-|-|TRBV6-1|15
TGTGCCAGCAGCCCTTCGCCCACTCTGGCAGATACGCAGTATTTT
CASSPSPTLADTQYF
>TRBJ2-5|-|-|TRBV20-1|14
TGCAGTGCTAGTCTCACCTGGGAACAAGAGACCCAGTACTTC
CSASLTWEQETQYF
>TRBJ1-2|few|-|TRBV20-1|14
TGCAGTGCTAGAGTGACAACCGGAGAGTATGGCTACACCTTC
CSARVTTGEYGYTF
>TRBJ2-3|-|TRBD2|TRBV6-1|16
TGTGCCAGCAGTCGGGGGTCGAGCGGGAGGGCAAATACGCAGTATTTT
CASSRGSSGRANTQYF
>TRBJ2-2|once|-|TRBV20-1|15
TGCAGTGCTAGAGATCTCGGTGGGTTCACCGGGGAGCTGTTTTTT
CSARDLGGFTGELFF